The T cell receptor (beta chain) described here comes from a study of T-cell reconstitution after alpha-beta-depleted transplantation in children. Whole-study findings and limits: Among T cells one year after transplant, newly produced cells accounted for most counts and diversity. Elevated TCRbeta diversity at day 60 was traced, in some patients, to surviving recipient T cells and thymic progenitors. Several hundred expanded graft clones reportedly were the source of alpha-beta T cells about two months after transplant.

The CDR3 sequence is 12 residues long. V was trimmed by 4 bases and J by 4 bases, leaving 7 bases between them. Germline V lookup: CDR1 DFQATT, CDR2 SNEGSKA (reference sequence). This clonotype was observed at least ten times. The antigen remains unidentified. Unique molecular identifiers were incorporated when the TCRbeta library was constructed. TCRdb re-derived calls from the PCR reads in MiXCR, one entry per CDR3 protein. In the table there are 95,000 to 120,000 distinct CDR3 sequences, 5.5% to 6.5% of which are singletons. The sequence was collected from a male patient aged 2 to 9 who had a stem cell transplant for acute lymphoblastic leukemia, so the T cells may come from the graft donor. The sequences come from PBMCs, mostly from graft donor cells, collected 360 days after TCRalphabeta/CD19-depleted stem cell transplant. The V gene is TRBV20-1, the J gene TRBJ2-2; D uncertain. The CDR3 region is CSAILGTGELFF. For the CDR3, the DNA is TGCAGTGCTATATTGGGCACCGGGGAGCTGTTTTTT.